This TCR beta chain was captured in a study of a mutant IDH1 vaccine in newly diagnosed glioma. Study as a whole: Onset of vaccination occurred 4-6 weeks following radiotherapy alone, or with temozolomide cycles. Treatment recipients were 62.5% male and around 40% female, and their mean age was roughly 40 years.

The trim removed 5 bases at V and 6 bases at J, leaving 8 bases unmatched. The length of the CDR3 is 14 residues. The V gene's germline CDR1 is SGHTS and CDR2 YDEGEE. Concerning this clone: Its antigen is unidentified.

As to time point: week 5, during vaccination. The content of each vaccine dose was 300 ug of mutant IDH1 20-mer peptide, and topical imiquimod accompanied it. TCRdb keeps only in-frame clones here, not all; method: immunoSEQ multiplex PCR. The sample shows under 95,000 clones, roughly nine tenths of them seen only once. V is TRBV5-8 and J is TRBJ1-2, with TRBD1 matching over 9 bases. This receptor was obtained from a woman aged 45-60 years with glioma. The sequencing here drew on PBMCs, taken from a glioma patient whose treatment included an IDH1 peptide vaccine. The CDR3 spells CASRNPGQGDGYTF. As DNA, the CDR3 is TGTGCCAGCAGAAACCCGGGACAGGGTGATGGCTACACCTTC.